These T cell receptor beta chains were read from a single sample in a study of blood T cell repertoires in COVID-19. Clones were read by immunoSEQ multiplex PCR, and TCRdb kept only the in-frame ones, dropping some. The sample carries 150,000 to 200,000 clones, 75% to 90% recorded once. Sample: PBMCs or T cells enriched from blood (not recorded which). Receptors originate from a man aged 65 to 79 who had been exposed to COVID-19. Each CDR3 is given with its conserved first and last residue. Each record gives: J gene, D gene, clone size, V gene, CDR3 DNA, CDR3 protein. D genes are given only for firm matches. Rows give clone size only sometimes, using once, few, many, or a class for an expanded clone.

>TRBJ2-7|TRBD2|-|TRBV7-2
TGTGCCAGCAGCCCCAGGACTAGCGGGAGAAACGAGCAGTACTTC
CASSPRTSGRNEQYF
>TRBJ2-2|-|-|TRBV11-3
TGTGCCAGCAGCCCGACAGGGAACACCGGGGAGCTGTTTTTT
CASSPTGNTGELFF
>TRBJ2-7|-|-|TRBV10-3
TGTGCCATCAGTTCCGGGACTCAGTCCTACGAGCAGTACTTC
CAISSGTQSYEQYF
>TRBJ2-3|-|-|TRBV2
TGTGCCAGCAACCAGATAGGGGGCACAGATACGCAGTATTTT
CASNQIGGTDTQYF
>TRBJ1-1|-|-|TRBV6-5
TGTGCCAGCAGTCCCTGGCTCAACACTGAAGCTTTCTTT
CASSPWLNTEAFF
>TRBJ2-7|-|few|TRBV3-1/TRBV3-2
TGTGCCAGCAGCTCAGCGGGTGGACTCCAAGCGTGGGAGCAGTACTTC
CASSSAGGLQAWEQYF
>TRBJ1-4|-|-|TRBV6-6
TGTGCCAGCAGTTACTCGCGGGCAGGGGTCGAAAAACTGTTTTTT
CASSYSRAGVEKLFF
>TRBJ1-5|TRBD1|-|TRBV5-5
TGTGCCAGCAGTGGGGGACAGGGAGTAAATCAGCCCCAGCATTTT
CASSGGQGVNQPQHF
>TRBJ1-4|TRBD1|-|TRBV7-2
TGTGCCAGCAGCTTAGGTACAGGGGTTAATGAAAAACTGTTTTTT
CASSLGTGVNEKLFF
>TRBJ1-6|TRBD1|-|TRBV3-1/TRBV3-2
TGTGCCAGCAGCCAAGACAGGGGGATGAATTCACCCCTCCACTTT
CASSQDRGMNSPLHF
>TRBJ1-2|-|few|TRBV3-1/TRBV3-2
TGTGCCAGCAGCCCCCCAGGGTCCGGCGGCTACACCTTC
CASSPPGSGGYTF
>TRBJ2-1|-|-|TRBV3-1/TRBV3-2
TGTGCCAGCAGCTCCCTAGGGCGGACAGTCCTCAATGAGCAGTTCTTC
CASSSLGRTVLNEQFF
>TRBJ1-1|-|once|TRBV6-5
TGTGCCAGCAGTCAGACCGGGTCCGGCACTGAAGCTTTCTTT
CASSQTGSGTEAFF
>TRBJ2-3|TRBD2|-|TRBV5-1
TGCGCCAGCAGCCAGATCAGCGGGGGGGAAACAGATACGCAGTATTTT
CASSQISGGETDTQYF
>TRBJ2-3|-|-|TRBV19
TGTGCCAGTAGTCAAGGGGGTTTCACAGATACGCAGTATTTT
CASSQGGFTDTQYF
>TRBJ2-7|-|-|TRBV5-3
TGTGCCAGAAGCCTACTAGGGTGCGAGCAGTACTTC
CARSLLGCEQYF
>TRBJ1-3|TRBD1|-|TRBV19
TGTGCCAGTTCCCGGACAGGACTCTCTGGAAACACCATATATTTT
CASSRTGLSGNTIYF
>TRBJ2-1|TRBD2|-|TRBV11-3
TGTGCCAGCAGCGTAACTAGCGGGAATACAGATGAGCAGTTCTTC
CASSVTSGNTDEQFF
>TRBJ2-1|-|-|TRBV7-8
TGTGCCAGCAGCCTCGGGGGAGAGCAGTTCTTC
CASSLGGEQFF
>TRBJ1-4|TRBD1|few|TRBV3-1/TRBV3-2
TGTGCCAGCGCCACCTTAACAGGGGACGGTAAACTGTTTTTT
CASATLTGDGKLFF
>TRBJ1-5|-|-|TRBV5-1
TGCGCCAGCAGCTTGGCCGGAAGGGGTAATCAGCCCCAGCATTTT
CASSLAGRGNQPQHF
>TRBJ2-5|-|-|TRBV18
TGTGCCAGCTCACCACGGGGGACGAGGGGGCAAGAGACCCAGTACTTC
CASSPRGTRGQETQYF
>TRBJ1-4|-|-|TRBV7-2
TGTGCCAGCAGCTTAGGATCGGGGACTCCGAATGAAAAACTGTTTTTT
CASSLGSGTPNEKLFF
>TRBJ1-1|-|-|TRBV7-9
TGTGCCAGCGTAGGGGTCACTGAAGCTTTCTTT
CASVGVTEAFF
>TRBJ2-5|-|-|TRBV27
TGTGCCAGCAGTTTCGCCGGGACACCAGAGACCCAGTACTTC
CASSFAGTPETQYF
>TRBJ2-5|-|once|TRBV3-1/TRBV3-2
TGTGCCAGCAGCCAGCAGGGGCCCCAGTACTTC
CASSQQGPQYF
>TRBJ1-2|-|-|TRBV5-1
TGCGCCAGCAGGGGCCCCCAGGGGCGATATGGCAACTATGGCTACACCTTC
CASRGPQGRYGNYGYTF
>TRBJ2-1|TRBD2|-|TRBV4-1
TGCGCCAGCAGCCGAGGGGAGGGTCCCTACAATGAGCAGTTCTTC
CASSRGEGPYNEQFF
>TRBJ2-5|-|-|TRBV5-1
TGCGCCAGCAGCTTGGCGGGGGGCCCAGAGACCCAGTACTTC
CASSLAGGPETQYF
>TRBJ2-5|-|-|TRBV3-1/TRBV3-2
TGTGCCAGCAGCCAAGATGGGGCGGGGAAAGAGACCCAGTACTTC
CASSQDGAGKETQYF
>TRBJ1-1|-|-|TRBV7-8
TGTGCCAGCAGCCTGACGACGGGGAACACTGAAGCTTTCTTT
CASSLTTGNTEAFF
>TRBJ2-5|TRBD2|once|TRBV28
TGTGCCAGCAGTTTAGGGACTAGCGGGATGGAGACCCAGTACTTC
CASSLGTSGMETQYF
>TRBJ1-2|-|once|TRBV14
TGTGCCAGCAGCCAAGGGCTAGCGGGGCCGAGGGGCTACACCTTC
CASSQGLAGPRGYTF
>TRBJ2-7|TRBD2|-|TRBV4-2
TGTGCCAGCAGCCAATGGACTAGCGGGGGATTCAACGAGCAGTACTTC
CASSQWTSGGFNEQYF
>TRBJ2-5|-|once|TRBV15
TGTGCCACCAGCAGGGGGAGGACGAAAGAGACCCAGTACTTC
CATSRGRTKETQYF
>TRBJ1-5|-|-|TRBV28
TGTGCCAGCAGTTTCATTGGGCAGGGGCTCAAGGCCCAGCATTTT
CASSFIGQGLKAQHF
>TRBJ1-3|TRBD1|-|TRBV7-3
TGTGCCAGCAGCTTAACCCCTGACAGGGGGCCCGGAAACACCATATATTTT
CASSLTPDRGPGNTIYF
>TRBJ1-2|TRBD1|-|TRBV10-1
TGCGCCAGCAGGAAAAAGGACAGGGGAATGGGGGGCTACACCTTC
CASRKKDRGMGGYTF
>TRBJ2-7|-|-|TRBV19
TGTGCCAGTAGTATGCGGGGGCAGGTGGGCGAGCAGTACTTC
CASSMRGQVGEQYF
>TRBJ2-7|TRBD2|-|TRBV5-1
TGCGCCAGCAGCACAGAGTATCGAGCGGGACGGTACTTC
CASSTEYRAGRYF
>TRBJ2-1|-|-|TRBV4-2
TGTGCCAGCAGCCAATCCCAACGACTCGCGCGAGATGAGCAGTTCTTC
CASSQSQRLARDEQFF
>TRBJ1-4|-|-|TRBV11-2
TGTGCCAGCAGCTTAGTGGTACAGGGAAAACTGTTTTTT
CASSLVVQGKLFF
>TRBJ1-2|TRBD1|-|TRBV7-2
TGTGCCAGCAGCTTATCACAGGGGGCGAGTGGCTACACCTTC
CASSLSQGASGYTF
>TRBJ1-2|TRBD1|-|TRBV5-6
TGTGCCAGCAGCTTGGACAGGGGTGGTTCTAACTATGGCTACACCTTC
CASSLDRGGSNYGYTF
>TRBJ2-1|-|-|TRBV7-8
TGTGCCAGCAGCTTAGCGGGTTGGGCAGATGAGCAGTTCTTC
CASSLAGWADEQFF
>TRBJ1-5|TRBD1|-|TRBV4-1
TGCGCCAGCAGCCAAGCGGCGGCTCGGGACAGGCCTGGTCAGCCCCAGCATTTT
CASSQAAARDRPGQPQHF